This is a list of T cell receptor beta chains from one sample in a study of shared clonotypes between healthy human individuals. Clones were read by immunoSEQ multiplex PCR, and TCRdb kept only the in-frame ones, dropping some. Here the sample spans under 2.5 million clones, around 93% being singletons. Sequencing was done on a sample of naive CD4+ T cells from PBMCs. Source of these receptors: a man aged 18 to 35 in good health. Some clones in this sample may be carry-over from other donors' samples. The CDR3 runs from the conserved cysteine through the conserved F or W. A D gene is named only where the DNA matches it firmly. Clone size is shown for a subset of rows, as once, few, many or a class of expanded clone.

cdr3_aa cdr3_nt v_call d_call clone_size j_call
CASGLVLSGASSAQYF TGTGCTAGTGGTTTGGTACTTTCGGGGGCAAGTAGTGCCCAGTACTTC TRBV12-5 . . TRBJ2-5
CASRASGKFEQYF TGTGCCAGCAGAGCTAGCGGGAAGTTCGAGCAGTACTTC TRBV28 TRBD2 . TRBJ2-7
CASSYGGSVAGELFF TGTGCCAGCAGCTACGGCGGGAGTGTCGCCGGGGAGCTGTTTTTT TRBV7-3 TRBD2 . TRBJ2-2
CASSLEGFGETQYF TGCGCCAGCAGCTTGGAGGGATTTGGGGAGACCCAGTACTTC TRBV5-1 . . TRBJ2-5
CASSRGDLTDTGELFF TGTGCCAGCAGCAGGGGGGACCTCACCGACACCGGGGAGCTGTTTTTT TRBV4-2 . . TRBJ2-2
CATSGTGVGYTF TGTGCCACCTCCGGGACAGGTGTCGGCTACACCTTC TRBV28 TRBD1 once TRBJ1-2
CASSAQGTNGNEKLFF TGTGCCAGCAGCGCCCAAGGGACAAACGGGAATGAAAAACTGTTTTTT TRBV4-2 . . TRBJ1-4
CASSVGQGAYGDEQYF TGCGCCAGCAGCGTGGGACAGGGGGCGTACGGGGACGAGCAGTACTTC TRBV5-1 TRBD1 . TRBJ2-7
CASSDPGQGAGEQFF TGTGCCAGCAGCGATCCGGGACAGGGGGCCGGTGAGCAGTTCTTC TRBV11-2 TRBD1 . TRBJ2-1
CASSYSDRGYGYTF TGTGCCAGCAGTTACTCGGACAGGGGCTATGGCTACACCTTC TRBV6-6 TRBD1 . TRBJ1-2
CASSFRQGALSEKTHAYEQYF TGTGCCAGCAGTTTCCGACAGGGGGCGCTTTCGGAGAAGACCCATGCCTACGAGCAGTACTTC TRBV27 TRBD1 . TRBJ2-7
CASSRLGQGHEQYF TGCGCCAGCAGCCGCCTGGGACAGGGTCACGAGCAGTACTTC TRBV5-1 TRBD1 . TRBJ2-7
CASSPGGQANSYEQYF TGTGCCAGCAGCCCCGGTGGACAGGCGAACTCCTACGAGCAGTACTTC TRBV7-8 TRBD1 . TRBJ2-7
CASSPRDRGHEQYF TGTGCCAGCAGCCCCCGGGACAGGGGCCACGAGCAGTACTTC TRBV5-6 TRBD1 . TRBJ2-7
CASSNRSPLAGRYNEQFF TGTGCCAGCAGCAACCGATCTCCCCTAGCGGGCCGCTACAATGAGCAGTTCTTC TRBV27 TRBD2 . TRBJ2-1
CASIGREHEQYF TGTGCCAGCATTGGCAGGGAGCACGAGCAGTACTTC TRBV28 . . TRBJ2-7
CASSLEGALLGDGYTF TGTGCCAGCAGTTTAGAGGGGGCTTTACTTGGGGATGGCTACACCTTC TRBV9 TRBD1 . TRBJ1-2
CASSPNLGSYNEQFF TGTGCCAGCTCACCAAACTTAGGATCCTATAATGAGCAGTTCTTC TRBV18 . . TRBJ2-1
CASSLAGVRAGGIETQYF TGCGCCAGCAGCTTGGCAGGGGTCCGAGCGGGAGGGATAGAGACCCAGTACTTC TRBV5-1 TRBD2 . TRBJ2-5
CASSLGAINEKLFF TGTGCCAGCAGCTTAGGGGCGATTAATGAAAAACTGTTTTTT TRBV5-5 . . TRBJ1-4
CASSRLAAYEQYF TGTGCCAGCAGCCGACTAGCGGCCTACGAGCAGTACTTC TRBV5-8 TRBD2 . TRBJ2-7
CASRDGQGENQPQHF TGTGCCAGCAGGGACGGACAGGGGGAGAATCAGCCCCAGCATTTT TRBV6-6 TRBD1 . TRBJ1-5
CASITYSGRSDTQYF TGTGCCAGCATCACGTATAGCGGGAGGAGCGATACGCAGTATTTT TRBV28 TRBD2 . TRBJ2-3
CAIRTDRGRVEAFF TGTGCCATCAGAACAGACAGGGGGCGGGTTGAAGCTTTCTTT TRBV10-3 TRBD1 once TRBJ1-1
CSVSNLTSGRSSEQFF TGCAGCGTTTCCAACCTGACTAGCGGGAGAAGTAGTGAGCAGTTCTTC TRBV29-1 TRBD2 . TRBJ2-1
CASSAGTVLTDTQYF TGCGCCAGCAGCGCCGGGACGGTCCTCACAGATACGCAGTATTTT TRBV5-1 . . TRBJ2-3
CASSEGGLGRNEQYF TGTGCCAGCAGCGAGGGGGGACTTGGGCGAAACGAGCAGTACTTC TRBV9 . . TRBJ2-7
CASSPRGTSGRQSSYEQYF TGTGCCAGCTCACCCCGGGGGACTAGCGGGAGGCAGAGCTCCTACGAGCAGTACTTC TRBV18 TRBD2 . TRBJ2-7
CASSLAGFENYGYTF TGCGCCAGCAGCTTGGCGGGTTTCGAGAACTATGGCTACACCTTC TRBV5-1 . . TRBJ1-2
CASSSGPSGYTF TGCGCCAGCAGCTCGGGCCCCTCGGGCTACACCTTC TRBV5-1 . . TRBJ1-2
CASSPSTNEKLFF TGTGCCAGCTCACCGTCAACTAATGAAAAACTGTTTTTT TRBV18 . . TRBJ1-4
CASSDQRLSYNEQFF TGTGCCAGCAGTGATCAGCGACTCTCCTACAATGAGCAGTTCTTC TRBV2 . . TRBJ2-1
CASSLVGSVYGYTF TGCGCCAGCAGCTTGGTAGGCAGCGTCTATGGCTACACCTTC TRBV5-1 . . TRBJ1-2
CASIPGTGIYNEQFF TGCGCCAGCATCCCTGGGACAGGGATTTACAATGAGCAGTTCTTC TRBV5-1 TRBD1 . TRBJ2-1
CANYPGQSYEQYF TGTGCCAACTACCCGGGACAGTCGTACGAGCAGTACTTC TRBV6-5 TRBD1 . TRBJ2-7
CASSPPGINQPQHF TGTGCCAGCAGCCCCCCAGGGATCAATCAGCCCCAGCATTTT TRBV9 . once TRBJ1-5
CASSQVYQGADNEQFF TGTGCCAGCAGCCAAGTCTACCAGGGAGCCGACAATGAGCAGTTCTTC TRBV4-2 . . TRBJ2-1
CASSLGGSTSYNEQFF TGCGCCAGCAGCTTGGGAGGGAGTACCTCCTACAATGAGCAGTTCTTC TRBV5-1 . . TRBJ2-1
CATSRDRGDIQYF TGTGCCACCAGCAGAGACAGGGGCGACATTCAGTACTTC TRBV15 . . TRBJ2-4
CASSVALSGGPGELFF TGTGCCAGCAGCGTAGCTTTATCGGGAGGCCCCGGGGAGCTGTTTTTT TRBV9 TRBD2 . TRBJ2-2
CASSQDRGPGNTIYF TGCGCCAGCAGCCAGGACAGGGGCCCTGGAAACACCATATATTTT TRBV5-1 TRBD1 once TRBJ1-3
CASRSKDRGMRPQHF TGTGCAAGTCGCTCAAAAGACAGGGGGATGCGTCCCCAGCATTTT TRBV12-2 . . TRBJ1-5
CASSSERGSSTDTQYF TGTGCCAGCAGTTCAGAAAGGGGGTCTAGCACAGATACGCAGTATTTT TRBV6-5 . once TRBJ2-3
CASSLDRGSGNTIYF TGCGCCAGCAGCTTGGACAGGGGCTCTGGAAACACCATATATTTT TRBV5-1 TRBD1 . TRBJ1-3
CASSRGTSGPYEQYF TGCGCCAGCAGCCGCGGGACTAGCGGTCCCTACGAGCAGTACTTC TRBV4-1 TRBD2 . TRBJ2-7
CASSYYRDTEAFF TGTGCCAGCAGTTATTACAGGGATACTGAAGCTTTCTTT TRBV6-6 . few TRBJ1-1
CASSLGLAGTYEQYF TGCGCCAGCAGCTTGGGGCTAGCGGGGACCTACGAGCAGTACTTC TRBV5-1 TRBD2 . TRBJ2-7
CASSLRQAPGELFF TGTGCCAGTAGTCTCCGACAGGCCCCCGGGGAGCTGTTTTTT TRBV19 . . TRBJ2-2
CASSPDTGDRETQYF TGTGCCAGCAGTCCCGATACAGGGGACCGGGAGACCCAGTACTTC TRBV28 TRBD1 . TRBJ2-5
CSVVRTGAASADTQYF TGCAGCGTTGTCCGGACAGGGGCCGCCTCGGCAGATACGCAGTATTTT TRBV29-1 TRBD1 . TRBJ2-3